Listed here are 21 T cell receptor beta chains from one sample, sequenced in a study of tumor-infiltrating lymphocytes in primary liver carcinoma. With approximately 500 ng total RNA as template and a constant-region primer, TCR beta cDNA was made. Construction of TCR beta libraries relied on three successive nested multiplex PCR rounds employing slightly modified ARM-PCR. A C-beta reverse primer was combined with TRBV1-TRBV30 forward primers in the first two PCR rounds, and each round had roughly 9 cycles. MiXCR, run by TCRdb on the multiplex PCR reads, gives a single entry per CDR3 protein. The sample consists of about 64,000 distinct CDR3 sequences, roughly 70% of them appearing once. RNA and DNA were co-extracted from about 19-30 mg of unsorted bulk tissue. Sequencing input: liver tumor tissue from sampling region 4. Indicated subset: tumor region T4, right-lateral pole. These TCRs come from a man between 35 and 55 years old with primary liver carcinoma and hepatitis B virus infection.

As for this clonotype: At one of its ends the junction is not consistent with the germline gene, which may arise from a read error. This chain joins TRBV4-1 and TRBJ2-2; TRBD2 might be the D (6 bases). Germline V gene data show CDR1 as MGHRA and CDR2 as YSYEKL. CDR3 length equals 18 residues. CDR3 sequence: CAGSPGGSGRGNTGEPFF. In DNA, the CDR3 is TGCGCCGGCAGCCCTGGAGGTAGCGGAAGGGGAAACACTGGGGAGCCGTTCTTT.

Details on this clonotype: Germline is not matched at one junction end, which may reflect a read error. The chain employs TRBV19 and TRBJ1-2; no reliable D call. CDR3 length: 15 amino acids. Germline V gives CDR1 LNHDA, CDR2 SQIVND (reference sequence). This CDR3 reads CASSTPRTAKYGYTF. DNA of the CDR3: TGTGCCAGTAGTACTCCACGGACGGCTAAATATGGATACACCTTC.

For this clonotype: Because the CDR3 is missing its conserved closing phenylalanine or tryptophan, this is likely a read error. The limits of the CDR3 on the DNA are not certain, so only TCRdb's listed CDR3 is given. The chain is built from TRBV30 and TRBJ1-4. Germline V gene lookup returns CDR1 GTSNPN and CDR2 SVGIG (reference sequence). The CDR3 has 13 amino acids, counting both end residues. CDR3 residues: CAWSRTENEKLSC.

Concerning this clonotype itself: The CDR3 does not end in the conserved phenylalanine or tryptophan, so this is likely a read error. No DNA is shown, since the ends of the CDR3 on it are uncertain; the CDR3 is the one TCRdb lists. The chain recombines TRBV14 with TRBJ2-7. Counting both end residues, the CDR3 totals 16 amino acids. Germline V gene data show CDR1 as SGHDN and CDR2 as FVKESK. The CDR3 reads CASSQGSQSSSYEQYS.

About this clonotype itself: The junction differs from germline at one of its ends, possibly a read error. The chain employs TRBV6-2 or TRBV6-3 and TRBJ2-7; the D is unclear. The CDR3 is 13 amino acids. Germline lookup yields CDR1 MNHEY and CDR2 SVGEGT. The CDR3 nucleotides are TGTGCCAGCAGTTACGAGGTACCCTACGAGCAGAATTTC. Protein product: CASSYEVPYEQNF.

The gene calls are TRBV5-5 and TRBJ2-1; D is possibly TRBD1 (6 bases). CDR3 length equals 15 residues. Germline V lookup: CDR1 SGHKS, CDR2 YYEKEE (reference sequence). V shed 7 bases and J shed 4 bases, with 18 bases lying between them. Here the CDR3 DNA reads TGTGCCAGCGGCCCTGTACAGGGTTCTTACAATGAGCAGTTCTTC. Amino acids: CASGPVQGSYNEQFF.

A few counts support this clonotype. V usage is TRBV12-3 or TRBV12-4 and J usage is TRBJ2-1; D remains unclear. The germline V and J ends were trimmed by 5 bases and 10 bases, with 21 bases remaining between them. The CDR3 extends over 15 amino acids. The CDR3 spells CASSKGTLLWEEQFF. CDR3 bases: TGTGCCAGCAGTAAGGGTACTTTACTTTGGGAAGAGCAGTTCTTC.

For this clonotype: A much larger clone is a single base away; this may be a read error. J is TRBJ2-7 and V is TRBV28; 7 bases match TRBD1. Germline loops: CDR1 MDHEN, CDR2 SYDVKM. The trim removed 6 bases at V and 5 bases at J, leaving 13 bases unmatched. CDR3 size: 15 residues. The CDR3 DNA is TGTGCCAGCAGCCCGCCACGACAGGGCTTCAACGAGCAGTACTTC. Its protein product is CASSPPRQGFNEQYF. The full variable domain, rest sourced from reference TRBV28 and TRBJ2-7, is DVKVTQSSRYLVKRTGEKVFLECVQDMDHENMFWYRQDPGLGLRLIYFSYDVKMKEKGDIPEGYSVSREKKERFSLILESASTNQTSMYLCASSPPRQGFNEQYFGPGTRLTVT.

At least ten counts were recorded for this clonotype. This chain joins TRBV11-2 and TRBJ2-1; possible D gene TRBD1, 5 bases. This CDR3 has 14 amino acids. Germline lookup yields CDR1 SGHAT and CDR2 FQNNGV. The V gene lost 8 bases and the J gene lost 5 bases, with 16 bases spanning the gap. The CDR3: CASSNRQGHNEQFF. CDR3 in DNA: TGTGCCAGCTCCAACCGGCAGGGCCACAATGAGCAGTTCTTC.

This clonotype was recorded at least ten times. At one end, the junction sequence differs from germline, possibly due to a read error. CDR3 bases: TGTGCCAGCAGCTTCGCGGGGAGCAACACCGGGGGGCTGTTTTTT. It is translated as CASSFAGSNTGGLFF. The chain joins TRBV4-2 to TRBJ2-2; maybe TRBD2 (6 bases). Per the germline V gene, CDR1 is LGHNA and CDR2 is YNFKEQ. The CDR3 consists of 15 residues.

V is TRBV9 and J is TRBJ2-1; 9 bases are a match to TRBD2. V lost 4 bases, J lost 1 base, and 6 bases stayed unmatched. This CDR3 has 16 residues. Germline V lookup: CDR1 SGDLS, CDR2 YYNGEE. The CDR3 region has the DNA TGTGCCAGCAGCCCCTTTAGCGGGAGATCCTACAATGAGCAGTTCTTC. Translated, it gives CASSPFSGRSYNEQFF. The full variable domain, completed using reference TRBV9 and TRBJ2-1, is DSGVTQTPKHLITATGQRVTLRCSPRSGDLSVYWYQQSLDQGLQFLIQYYNGEERAKGNILERFSAQQFPDLHSELNLSSLELGDSALYFCASSPFSGRSYNEQFFGPGTRLTVL.

The rearrangement links TRBV11-2 to TRBJ2-7, with D perhaps matching TRBD2 (5 bases). The germline V gene has CDR1 SGHAT and CDR2 FQNNGV. Trimming stripped 5 bases from V and 7 bases from J, with 15 bases between. The CDR3 is 13 amino acids. The CDR3 region is CASSIGGASEQYF. DNA of the CDR3: TGTGCCAGCAGCATCGGAGGAGCTAGTGAGCAGTACTTC.

Comment on this clonotype: At one end the junction does not follow the germline gene, possibly because of a read error. The chain links TRBV5-6 to TRBJ2-7, with a tentative D call TRBD1 (5 bases). Germline V gene sequence: CDR1 SGHDT, CDR2 YYEEEE. This CDR3 is built from 14 residues. The CDR3 region is CASARTRSSCEQYF. The CDR3 DNA is TGTGCCAGCGCCCGGACACGGAGCTCCTGCGAGCAGTACTTC.

A note on this clonotype: Germline and junction disagree at one end, which may indicate a read error. The J gene is TRBJ2-1, the V gene TRBV11-3; 10 bases are shared with TRBD2. Germline assignment: CDR1 SGHNT and CDR2 YENEEA. This CDR3 region has 15 residues. The CDR3 nucleotides read TGTGCCAGCGGCTTAGGAACTAGCGGGAAGCTTGAGCACTTCTTC. This encodes CASGLGTSGKLEHFF.

In the case of this clonotype: A clone one base away is much larger, so this may be a read error. J is TRBJ2-3 and V is TRBV12-3 or TRBV12-4; D ambiguous. The CDR3 runs 13 residues. This CDR3 is CVSSPLWGDTQYF. The CDR3 region has the DNA TGTGTCAGCAGTCCACTTTGGGGAGATACGCAGTATTTT.

Comment on this clonotype: A single base separates this from a much larger clone, so it may be a read error. The genes are TRBV28 and TRBJ2-7, with D unresolved. This CDR3 contains 14 residues. The germline V gene has CDR1 MDHEN and CDR2 SYDVKM. This chain's CDR3 is CASSLIAYYYKQYF. The CDR3 nucleotides are TGTGCCAGCAGTTTAATTGCCTATTACTACAAGCAGTACTTC.

The V and J genes are TRBV28 and TRBJ1-1; D is ambiguous. The CDR3 totals 12 residues. The germline gives CDR1 MDHEN, CDR2 SYDVKM. Trimming removed 8 bases from V and 8 bases from J, with 15 bases in between. CDR3 nucleotides: TGTGCCAGCTCAACGATGCCTTTAGAAGCTTTCTTT. Amino acids: CASSTMPLEAFF.

A remark on this clonotype: A much larger clonotype is one base distant, so this may be a read error. The V gene is TRBV28, the J gene TRBJ1-6; 7 bases map to TRBD1. This CDR3 comprises 17 residues. V was pared by 5 bases and J by 7 bases, with 14 bases of the junction left unmatched. Germline V gives CDR1 MDHEN, CDR2 SYDVKM. In DNA, the CDR3 is TGTGCCAGCAGTATCCAGGGACAGTGGGCTCTGAATTCACCCCTCCACTTT. Protein sequence: CASSIQGQWALNSPLHF.

In its sample, this clonotype was seen a few times. A read error may explain this, as a much larger clone is one base away. This sequence joins TRBV7-8 and TRBJ2-7; unclear D gene. Germline-derived CDR1 and CDR2 are SGHVS and FQNEAQ. The length of the CDR3 is 12 residues. Between the trimmed V and J ends, which lost 2 bases and 6 bases, there was a span of 8 bases. For the CDR3, the DNA is TGTGCCAGCAGCTTATTGTTCACCGAGCAGTACTTC. Translation gives CASSLLFTEQYF.

Details on this clonotype: Relative to the germline gene, one junction end is altered; a read error may explain this. The chain has TRBV6-1 and TRBJ2-4; D not certain. CDR1 and CDR2 from the germline V gene are MNHNS and SASEGT. This CDR3 is built from 14 residues. DNA of the CDR3: TGTACCAGCAGTGAGTCCGGGCCCAAAAACATTCAGTACTTC. This encodes CTSSESGPKNIQYF.

This clonotype was seen ten or more times. The germline gene is not matched at one end of the junction; a read error may be the cause. The chain is built from TRBV12-3 or TRBV12-4 and TRBJ2-1, with 10 bases that match TRBD2. The CDR3 runs 16 residues. CDR3: CASRLAGGPGGNEQFF. The CDR3 DNA follows: TGTGCCAGCAGGTTAGCGGGAGGTCCCGGGGGAAATGAGCAGTTCTTC.